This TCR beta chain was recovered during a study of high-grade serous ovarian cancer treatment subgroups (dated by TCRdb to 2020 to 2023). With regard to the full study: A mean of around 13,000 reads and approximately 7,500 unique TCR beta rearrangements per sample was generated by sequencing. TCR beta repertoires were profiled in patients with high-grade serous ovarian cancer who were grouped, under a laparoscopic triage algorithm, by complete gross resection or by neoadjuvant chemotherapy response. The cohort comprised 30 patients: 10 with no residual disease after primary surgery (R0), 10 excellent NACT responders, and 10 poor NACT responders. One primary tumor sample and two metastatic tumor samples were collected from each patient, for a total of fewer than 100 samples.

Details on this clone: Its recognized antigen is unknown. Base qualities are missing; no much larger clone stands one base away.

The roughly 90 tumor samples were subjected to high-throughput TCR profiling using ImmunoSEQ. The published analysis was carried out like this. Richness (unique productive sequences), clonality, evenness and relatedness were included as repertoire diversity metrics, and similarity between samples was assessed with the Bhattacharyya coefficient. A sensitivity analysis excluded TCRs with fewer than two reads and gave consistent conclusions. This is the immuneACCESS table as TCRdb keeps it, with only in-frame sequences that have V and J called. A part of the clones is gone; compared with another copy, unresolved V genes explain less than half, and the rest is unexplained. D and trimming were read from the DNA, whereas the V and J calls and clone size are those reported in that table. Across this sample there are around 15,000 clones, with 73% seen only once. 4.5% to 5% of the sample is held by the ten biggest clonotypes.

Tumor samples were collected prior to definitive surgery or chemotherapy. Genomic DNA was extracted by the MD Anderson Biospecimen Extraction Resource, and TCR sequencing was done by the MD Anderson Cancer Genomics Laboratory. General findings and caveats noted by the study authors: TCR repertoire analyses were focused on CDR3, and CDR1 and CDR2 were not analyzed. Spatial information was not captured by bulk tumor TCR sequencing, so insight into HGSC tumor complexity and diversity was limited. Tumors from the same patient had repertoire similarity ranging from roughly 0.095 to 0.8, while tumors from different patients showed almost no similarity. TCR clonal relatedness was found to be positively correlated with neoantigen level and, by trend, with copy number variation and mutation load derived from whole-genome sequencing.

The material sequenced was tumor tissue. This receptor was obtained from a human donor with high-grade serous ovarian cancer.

CDR3 loop: CATILQSRQYF. The sequenced DNA: TGTGCCACCATTCTCCAGAGTAGGCAGTACTTC. This receptor chain uses TRBV28 and TRBJ2-5; the D gene identity is not certain. The cysteine opens and the phenylalanine closes a CDR3 of 11 amino acids. The entry retains the CDR3 DNA only, 33 bases that are in frame from base 1. V is pared back by 10 bases and J by 11 bases, with 17 bases lying between the germline termini. Looking up the germline V gene yields CDR1 MDHEN and CDR2 SYDVKM.